The rows below give T cell receptor beta chains drawn from one sample of a study of cytomegalovirus exposure and HLA in healthy donors. TCRdb's table, derived via immunoSEQ multiplex PCR, lists solely in-frame clones and lacks some. This sample has about 58,000 clones, with roughly nine tenths found just once. Sequencing was performed on PBMCs. These receptors were taken from a man aged 18-30 years in good health and CMV-seronegative. CDR3s include the opening cysteine and the closing phenylalanine or tryptophan. D genes are given only for firm matches. Expanded clones are given a class, and other clones once, few, many or no size at all.

D gene: TRBD1
clone size: .
J gene: TRBJ2-7
V gene: TRBV5-8
CDR3 DNA: TGTGCCAGCAGCTTGGGAGGTGCAGGGGGCCACGAGCAGTACTTC
CDR3 protein: CASSLGGAGGHEQYF

D gene: .
clone size: .
J gene: TRBJ2-3
V gene: TRBV30
CDR3 DNA: TGTGCCTGGGAGACCGGGGAACCGCAGTATTTT
CDR3 protein: CAWETGEPQYF

D gene: TRBD1
clone size: .
J gene: TRBJ2-7
V gene: TRBV6-1
CDR3 DNA: TGTGCCAGCAGTGAAACCCCCCCGACAGGGTTCCTCTCCTACGAGCAGTACTTC
CDR3 protein: CASSETPPTGFLSYEQYF

D gene: .
clone size: .
J gene: TRBJ1-1
V gene: TRBV4-1
CDR3 DNA: TGCGCCAGCAGCCAAGATCCGGGACACGCTGAAGCTTTCTTT
CDR3 protein: CASSQDPGHAEAFF

D gene: TRBD1
clone size: .
J gene: TRBJ2-7
V gene: TRBV6-6
CDR3 DNA: TGTGCCAGCAGTTACGGGACAGGTCGTTTGGAGCAGTACTTC
CDR3 protein: CASSYGTGRLEQYF

D gene: .
clone size: .
J gene: TRBJ2-1
V gene: TRBV7-2
CDR3 DNA: TGTGCCAGCAGCCCCCGTGGGGCGGGAAATGAGCAGTTCTTC
CDR3 protein: CASSPRGAGNEQFF

D gene: .
clone size: .
J gene: TRBJ2-3
V gene: TRBV9
CDR3 DNA: TGTGCCAGCAGTATGGGGCTAGCGTTGGATACGCAGTATTTT
CDR3 protein: CASSMGLALDTQYF

D gene: .
clone size: .
J gene: TRBJ2-2
V gene: TRBV25-1
CDR3 DNA: TGTGCCAGCAGTCGCGGGACCGGGGAGCTGTTTTTT
CDR3 protein: CASSRGTGELFF

D gene: .
clone size: once
J gene: TRBJ1-2
V gene: TRBV7-2
CDR3 DNA: TGTGCCAGCAGCCCGGACAGTGGTTATGGCTACACCTTC
CDR3 protein: CASSPDSGYGYTF

D gene: .
clone size: few
J gene: TRBJ2-1
V gene: TRBV6-5
CDR3 DNA: TGTGCCAGCAGTTCCAGCGGGTTCAACAATGAGCAGTTCTTC
CDR3 protein: CASSSSGFNNEQFF

D gene: TRBD2
clone size: .
J gene: TRBJ2-2
V gene: TRBV7-2
CDR3 DNA: TGTGCCAGCAGCTTATTTTTCTCCACTAGCGACGGGGAGCTGTTTTTT
CDR3 protein: CASSLFFSTSDGELFF

D gene: .
clone size: .
J gene: TRBJ2-7
V gene: TRBV19
CDR3 DNA: TGTGCCAGTAGTATTGGGCAACTCTACGAGCAGTACTTC
CDR3 protein: CASSIGQLYEQYF

D gene: TRBD1
clone size: .
J gene: TRBJ2-7
V gene: TRBV18
CDR3 DNA: TGTGCCAGCTCACCCAGGGGGCCACGCGTGGAGCAGTACTTC
CDR3 protein: CASSPRGPRVEQYF

D gene: .
clone size: few
J gene: TRBJ1-2
V gene: TRBV10-3
CDR3 DNA: TGTGCCATCAGTGAACAGGACTATGGCTACACCTTC
CDR3 protein: CAISEQDYGYTF

D gene: .
clone size: .
J gene: TRBJ2-5
V gene: TRBV30
CDR3 DNA: TGTGCCTGGAGTATTGTGGGAGGGACCCAGTACTTC
CDR3 protein: CAWSIVGGTQYF

D gene: TRBD2
clone size: .
J gene: TRBJ2-2
V gene: TRBV29-1
CDR3 DNA: TGCAGCGTTCCCCTAGCGGGAGCCCCGGGCACCGGGGAGCTGTTTTTT
CDR3 protein: CSVPLAGAPGTGELFF

D gene: .
clone size: once
J gene: TRBJ1-1
V gene: TRBV6-6
CDR3 DNA: TGTGCCAGCAGTTACTCTAGGCCCACTATGAACACTGAAGCTTTCTTT
CDR3 protein: CASSYSRPTMNTEAFF

D gene: TRBD2
clone size: .
J gene: TRBJ2-5
V gene: TRBV5-5
CDR3 DNA: TGTGCCAGCAGCTTGGTTCCGGGAGGGATCCAAGAGACCCAGTACTTC
CDR3 protein: CASSLVPGGIQETQYF

D gene: .
clone size: .
J gene: TRBJ2-1
V gene: TRBV7-9
CDR3 DNA: TGTGCCAGCACCCGTTTTGAGGGCCCGAATGAGCAGTTCTTC
CDR3 protein: CASTRFEGPNEQFF

D gene: .
clone size: few
J gene: TRBJ2-1
V gene: TRBV9
CDR3 DNA: TGTGCCAGCAGCGTAGCGACGGGGAATGAGCAGTTCTTC
CDR3 protein: CASSVATGNEQFF

D gene: .
clone size: .
J gene: TRBJ1-1
V gene: TRBV11-2
CDR3 DNA: TGTGCCAGCAGCTCTCAGAAGAACACTGAAGCTTTCTTT
CDR3 protein: CASSSQKNTEAFF

D gene: TRBD1
clone size: .
J gene: TRBJ2-7
V gene: TRBV29-1
CDR3 DNA: TGCAGCGTAGTGGACAGGAACTCCTACGAGCAGTACTTC
CDR3 protein: CSVVDRNSYEQYF

D gene: .
clone size: .
J gene: TRBJ2-7
V gene: TRBV19
CDR3 DNA: TGTGCCAGTAGGGCTAGCGGAGGGGGCTACGAGCAGTACTTC
CDR3 protein: CASRASGGGYEQYF

D gene: TRBD2
clone size: .
J gene: TRBJ2-5
V gene: TRBV29-1
CDR3 DNA: TGCAGCGGCTTAGCGGGAGCGGAGACCCAGTACTTC
CDR3 protein: CSGLAGAETQYF

D gene: .
clone size: .
J gene: TRBJ2-1
V gene: TRBV19
CDR3 DNA: TGTGCCAGTAGTATTCAGACTCTATCCAATGAGCAGTTCTTC
CDR3 protein: CASSIQTLSNEQFF

D gene: TRBD1
clone size: .
J gene: TRBJ2-7
V gene: TRBV7-9
CDR3 DNA: TGTGCCAGCAGCGTCTCAGGGGGCAACGAGCAGTACTTC
CDR3 protein: CASSVSGGNEQYF

D gene: .
clone size: .
J gene: TRBJ1-1
V gene: TRBV6-6
CDR3 DNA: TGTGCCAGCGTTACTGGCGGGGGAGACACTGAAGCTTTCTTT
CDR3 protein: CASVTGGGDTEAFF

D gene: .
clone size: .
J gene: TRBJ2-7
V gene: TRBV27
CDR3 DNA: TGTGCCAGCAGTCTGGGCATGAAAATCTACGAGCAGTACTTC
CDR3 protein: CASSLGMKIYEQYF

D gene: .
clone size: .
J gene: TRBJ1-5
V gene: TRBV28
CDR3 DNA: TGTGCCACCTCGCCTGTCGGGCAGCCCCAGCATTTT
CDR3 protein: CATSPVGQPQHF

D gene: .
clone size: .
J gene: TRBJ2-3
V gene: TRBV29-1
CDR3 DNA: TGCAGCGTTGGAGGGATGGGGGATACGCAGTATTTT
CDR3 protein: CSVGGMGDTQYF

D gene: .
clone size: .
J gene: TRBJ2-1
V gene: TRBV6-1
CDR3 DNA: TGTGCCAGCAGTGTGGCAAATGAGCAGTTCTTC
CDR3 protein: CASSVANEQFF

D gene: .
clone size: .
J gene: TRBJ2-7
V gene: TRBV15
CDR3 DNA: TGTGCCACCAGCAGAGTTAAGGGGTCGTACGAGCAGTACTTC
CDR3 protein: CATSRVKGSYEQYF

D gene: .
clone size: .
J gene: TRBJ1-5
V gene: TRBV27
CDR3 DNA: TGTGCCAGCAGTTTATTTGCAGGCACGGCCTCGGCCCAGCATTTT
CDR3 protein: CASSLFAGTASAQHF

D gene: TRBD1
clone size: .
J gene: TRBJ1-1
V gene: TRBV6-1
CDR3 DNA: TGTGCCAGCAGCCGCACAGGGGACACTGAAGCTTTCTTT
CDR3 protein: CASSRTGDTEAFF

D gene: TRBD1
clone size: .
J gene: TRBJ1-5
V gene: TRBV10-3
CDR3 DNA: TGTGCCATCAGCGAACAATCAGGGGGATATCAGCCCCAGCATTTT
CDR3 protein: CAISEQSGGYQPQHF

D gene: .
clone size: once
J gene: TRBJ2-2
V gene: TRBV27
CDR3 DNA: TGTGCCAGCACGGCAATGGGACACGCGAACACCGGGGAGCTGTTTTTT
CDR3 protein: CASTAMGHANTGELFF

D gene: TRBD2
clone size: .
J gene: TRBJ2-2
V gene: TRBV11-2
CDR3 DNA: TGTGCCAGCAGCTTAGTTAGCGGGAGCGGCGGCGGGGAGCTGTTTTTT
CDR3 protein: CASSLVSGSGGGELFF

D gene: .
clone size: .
J gene: TRBJ2-5
V gene: TRBV10-3
CDR3 DNA: TGTGCCATCAGTGATAGGACAGCTATAGAGACCCAGTACTTC
CDR3 protein: CAISDRTAIETQYF

D gene: TRBD1
clone size: .
J gene: TRBJ2-5
V gene: TRBV4-1
CDR3 DNA: TGCGCCAGCAGCCAAGATATCCAGGGGGCTACGAAGACCCAGTACTTC
CDR3 protein: CASSQDIQGATKTQYF

D gene: TRBD2
clone size: .
J gene: TRBJ2-3
V gene: TRBV9
CDR3 DNA: TGTGCCAGCAGCGTTCGGCCCCTAGCGGGCACAGATACGCAGTATTTT
CDR3 protein: CASSVRPLAGTDTQYF

D gene: TRBD2
clone size: .
J gene: TRBJ2-1
V gene: TRBV4-3
CDR3 DNA: TGCGCCAGCAGCCTAGCGGGAGGGAACAATGAGCAGTTCTTC
CDR3 protein: CASSLAGGNNEQFF

D gene: .
clone size: .
J gene: TRBJ1-4
V gene: TRBV7-9
CDR3 DNA: TGTGCCAGCAGCTTACGACAGGTTGCAACTAATGAAAAACTGTTTTTT
CDR3 protein: CASSLRQVATNEKLFF

D gene: .
clone size: .
J gene: TRBJ2-3
V gene: TRBV27
CDR3 DNA: TGTGCCAGCAGTTTCTTGAGCACAGATACGCAGTATTTT
CDR3 protein: CASSFLSTDTQYF

D gene: .
clone size: .
J gene: TRBJ1-1
V gene: TRBV19
CDR3 DNA: TGTGCCAGTAGCCCTTCAGGGGCGGAAGCTTTCTTT
CDR3 protein: CASSPSGAEAFF

D gene: .
clone size: once
J gene: TRBJ2-7
V gene: TRBV5-5
CDR3 DNA: TGTGCCAGCAGGTGGGCCCGGGGGACTCTTTACGAGCAGTACTTC
CDR3 protein: CASRWARGTLYEQYF

D gene: .
clone size: .
J gene: TRBJ1-5
V gene: TRBV5-1
CDR3 DNA: TGCGCCAGCAGCTCTGGCACCCCCGAGGGTCAGCCCCAGCATTTT
CDR3 protein: CASSSGTPEGQPQHF

D gene: TRBD1
clone size: .
J gene: TRBJ2-7
V gene: TRBV7-3
CDR3 DNA: TGTGCCAGCAGCTTATCCGACAGGGCTTACGAGCAGTACTTC
CDR3 protein: CASSLSDRAYEQYF

D gene: .
clone size: .
J gene: TRBJ1-2
V gene: TRBV7-9
CDR3 DNA: TGTGCCAGCAGCTTATCGGCAGGGCCAAACTATGGCTACACCTTC
CDR3 protein: CASSLSAGPNYGYTF

D gene: .
clone size: .
J gene: TRBJ2-6
V gene: TRBV7-8
CDR3 DNA: TGTGCCAGCACTCGCTCTGGGGCCAACGTCCTGACTTTC
CDR3 protein: CASTRSGANVLTF

D gene: TRBD1
clone size: .
J gene: TRBJ1-2
V gene: TRBV15
CDR3 DNA: TGTGCCACCAACAACAGGGGGTCGGACTATGGCTACACCTTC
CDR3 protein: CATNNRGSDYGYTF

D gene: .
clone size: .
J gene: TRBJ1-2
V gene: TRBV6-1
CDR3 DNA: TGTGCCAGCAGTGAAGTTATTTATGACTATGGCTACACCTTC
CDR3 protein: CASSEVIYDYGYTF

D gene: .
clone size: .
J gene: TRBJ2-6
V gene: TRBV28
CDR3 DNA: TGTGCCAGCAGTCAGGTACTGACTAACTCTGGGGCCAACGTCCTGACTTTC
CDR3 protein: CASSQVLTNSGANVLTF

D gene: .
clone size: .
J gene: TRBJ2-7
V gene: TRBV6-5
CDR3 DNA: TGTGCCAGCAGTTACTGGCGGGGCGAGCAGTACTTC
CDR3 protein: CASSYWRGEQYF

D gene: TRBD2
clone size: .
J gene: TRBJ2-3
V gene: TRBV5-1
CDR3 DNA: TGCGCCAGCAGCTTGGGAGGTAGCGGGCGAGATACGCAGTATTTT
CDR3 protein: CASSLGGSGRDTQYF

D gene: TRBD2
clone size: .
J gene: TRBJ2-1
V gene: TRBV5-1
CDR3 DNA: TGCGCCAGCAGCCGTGAGGCGGGACTAGCGGGAGTCCTAGAGCAGTTCTTC
CDR3 protein: CASSREAGLAGVLEQFF